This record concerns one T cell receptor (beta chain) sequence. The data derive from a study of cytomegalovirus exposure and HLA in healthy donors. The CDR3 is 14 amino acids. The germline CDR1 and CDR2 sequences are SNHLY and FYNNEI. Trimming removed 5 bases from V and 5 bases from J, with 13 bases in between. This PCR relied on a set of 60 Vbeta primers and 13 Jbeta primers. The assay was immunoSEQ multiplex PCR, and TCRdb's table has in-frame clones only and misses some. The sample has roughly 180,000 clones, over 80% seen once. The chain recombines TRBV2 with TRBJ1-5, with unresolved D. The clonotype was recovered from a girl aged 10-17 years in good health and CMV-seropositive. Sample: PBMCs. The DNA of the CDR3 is TGTGCCAGCAGTCCTACGACTGTAGATCAGCCCCAGCATTTT. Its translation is CASSPTTVDQPQHF.